A single sample gave rise to the 23 T cell receptor beta chains below, sequenced in a study of shared clonotypes between healthy human individuals. Profiling relied on immunoSEQ multiplex PCR, and the TCRdb table lists in-frame clones only, not all of them. The sample shows about 1 million clones, about 75% of them seen only once. The sample comprised memory CD4+ T cells sorted from blood. Sample subset: CD45RA-negative fraction. The receptors were sampled from a man aged 18 to 29 in good health.

This clone occurred a few times. J is TRBJ2-3 and V is TRBV19; D assignment may be TRBD1 or TRBD2 (5 bases each). Germline V gene sequence: CDR1 LNHDA, CDR2 SQIVND (reference sequence). The CDR3 is 16 amino acids. The V gene lost 5 bases and the J gene lost 1 base, with 16 bases spanning the gap. CDR3 nucleotides: TGTGCCAGTAGTGATGGGGGACGGACCCGCACAGATACGCAGTATTTT. Translating gives CASSDGGRTRTDTQYF.

The DNA of the CDR3 is TGTGCCAGCAGTTTAGGGACAGTGAGTTCCTACGAGCAGTACTTC. Amino acids: CASSLGTVSSYEQYF. The chain has TRBV27 and TRBJ2-7; 7 positions agree with TRBD1. V was pared by 2 bases and J by 1 base, with 5 bases of the junction left unmatched. The CDR3 is 15 residues long. Looked up from germline, CDR1 is MNHEY and CDR2 is SMNVEV (reference sequence).

This clone came up once. V is TRBV11-2 and J is TRBJ2-3; 8 bases line up with TRBD1. This CDR3 has 17 residues. CDR1 is SGHAT and CDR2 is FQNNGV in the germline V gene. With 5 bases clipped from V and 0 bases from J, the junction kept 10 bases outside the gene matches. CDR3 DNA sequence: TGTGCCAGCAGCCTAGGGACAGGTCGTCCTAGCACAGATACGCAGTATTTT. It translates to CASSLGTGRPSTDTQYF.

A single count supports this clone. V gene TRBV5-8 combines with J gene TRBJ2-1; tentative D call: TRBD2 (5 bases). The ends were cut back, 0 bases at V and 0 bases at J, with 7 bases in the middle. The germline V gene has CDR1 SGHTS and CDR2 YDEGEE. CDR3 length: 15 amino acids. The chain's CDR3 is CASSLEGSSYNEQFF. For the CDR3, the DNA is TGTGCCAGCAGCTTGGAAGGGAGCTCCTACAATGAGCAGTTCTTC.

This clone turned up a few times. The chain recombines TRBV29-1 with TRBJ2-7; D is unresolved. V was cut by 2 bases and J by 2 bases, with 10 bases left in between. The CDR3 is 13 residues long. Germline V gene lookup returns CDR1 SQVTM and CDR2 ANQGSEA. This CDR3 is CSVEPGGAYEQYF. The DNA for the CDR3 is TGCAGCGTTGAACCCGGTGGCGCCTACGAGCAGTACTTC.

The V call is TRBV6-5, the J call TRBJ1-5, with D tentatively TRBD1 (5 bases). Germline V lookup: CDR1 MNHEY, CDR2 SVGAGI. The CDR3 is 12 amino acids. V shed 4 bases and J shed 7 bases, with 8 bases lying between them. Written as DNA, the CDR3 is TGTGCCAGCAGTTTTCGGGGGCAGCCCCAGCATTTT. Translated: CASSFRGQPQHF.

Regarding this clone: Other DNA sequences in the sample encode the same CDR3. The chain joins TRBV2 to TRBJ1-3; 11 positions agree with TRBD1. This CDR3 spans 15 amino acids. Trimming at V came to 5 bases and at J to 4 bases, leaving 4 bases not matched to a gene. Germline V CDR1 and CDR2: SNHLY, FYNNEI. CDR3 loop: CASSRDRGTGNTIYF. CDR3 sequence (DNA): TGTGCCAGCAGTAGGGACAGGGGGACCGGAAACACCATATATTTT. The entire variable domain, with the rest obtained from reference TRBV2 and TRBJ1-3, is as follows: EPEVTQTPSHQVTQMGQEVILRCVPISNHLYFYWYRQILGQKVEFLVSFYNNEISEKSEIFDDQFSVERPDGSNFTLKIRSTKLEDSAMYFCASSRDRGTGNTIYFGEGSWLTVV.

This clone showed up just a few times. The chain carries TRBV19 and TRBJ1-6; TRBD1 matches 9 bases. J lost 10 bases, V lost 4 bases, and 11 bases had no gene match. CDR1 is LNHDA, CDR2 SQIVND, per germline (reference sequence). This CDR3 has 16 residues. The chain's CDR3 is CASSNLRTGVFSPLHF. The CDR3 DNA reads TGTGCCAGTAGTAACCTAAGGACAGGGGTCTTCTCACCCCTCCACTTT.

To note about this clone: This sample includes further DNA sequences coding for the same CDR3. The genes are TRBV19 and TRBJ2-3; D gene uncertain. Germline CDR1 is LNHDA and CDR2 is SQIVND (reference sequence). The V and J ends lost 3 bases and 2 bases respectively, with 9 bases between them. The CDR3 is 14 residues long. Here the CDR3 DNA reads TGTGCCAGTAGTATCGGCCTGGACACAGATACGCAGTATTTT. Translating it yields CASSIGLDTDTQYF.

The chain combines TRBV18 with TRBJ2-3; 9 positions agree with TRBD2. The CDR3 spans 15 residues. Trimming cost V 9 bases and J 4 bases; bases outside gene matches: 11. Germline lookup yields CDR1 KGHSH and CDR2 LQKENI. CDR3 protein: CASNPIAGAADTQYF. In nucleotides, the CDR3 is TGTGCCAGTAACCCAATAGCGGGGGCGGCAGATACGCAGTATTTT.

The gene calls are TRBV6-1 and TRBJ1-5; D might be TRBD1 (5 bases). This CDR3 is 16 amino acids long. Germline V lookup: CDR1 MNHNS, CDR2 SASEGT. The V gene lost 2 bases and the J gene lost 6 bases, with 17 bases spanning the gap. The CDR3 nucleotides are TGTGCCAGCAGTGAATCCCAGCGGGGGGTCCTTCAGCCCCAGCATTTT. Protein product: CASSESQRGVLQPQHF.

The J gene is TRBJ2-4, the V gene TRBV7-2, with 7 positions matching TRBD1. The length of the CDR3 is 14 residues. The V and J ends lost 1 base and 8 bases, in that order; junction bases with no gene match: 5. In germline, CDR1 is SGHTA, CDR2 FQGNSA. CDR3: CASSLGTGRDIQYF. The CDR3 nucleotides are TGTGCCAGCAGCTTAGGGACAGGAAGGGACATTCAGTACTTC. Complete variable domain (other parts from reference TRBV7-2 and TRBJ2-4): GAGVSQSPSNKVTEKGKDVELRCDPISGHTALYWYRQSLGQGLEFLIYFQGNSAPDKSGLPSDRFSAERTGGSVSTLTIQRTQQEDSAVYLCASSLGTGRDIQYFGAGTRLSVL.

The V call is TRBV7-2, the J call TRBJ2-5; D may match TRBD1 or TRBD2 (6 bases each). Trimming shortened V by 5 bases and J by 4 bases, and 17 bases separated the two germline ends. The germline CDR1 and CDR2 sequences are SGHTA and FQGNSA. The CDR3 sequence is 15 residues long. CDR3 sequence: CASSVAGRGGETQYF. Here the CDR3 DNA reads TGTGCCAGCAGCGTTGCGGGCAGGGGAGGAGAGACCCAGTACTTC.

CDR3: CASNVEKSPLHF. The CDR3 DNA reads TGTGCCAGTAACGTAGAGAAGTCGCCCCTCCACTTT. This chain uses TRBV19 with TRBJ1-6, with D hard to call. The CDR3 runs to 12 residues. Per germline, CDR1 LNHDA and CDR2 SQIVND (reference sequence). The germline V and J ends were trimmed by 7 bases and 13 bases, with 14 bases remaining between them.

The V and J genes are TRBV19 and TRBJ1-2, with D perhaps TRBD1 (6 bases). V lost 5 bases, J lost 0 bases, and 13 bases lay in between. The CDR3 runs to 15 residues. Germline V CDR1 and CDR2: LNHDA, SQIVND (reference sequence). In DNA, the CDR3 is TGTGCCAGTAGTTTATATCGGGACACTAACTATGGCTACACCTTC. This translates into CASSLYRDTNYGYTF.

The V gene is TRBV23-1, the J gene TRBJ2-5, with 8 positions matching TRBD1. TRBV23-1 is classed as an ORF, of uncertain function. V shed 3 bases, J shed 5 bases, and the junction held 8 bases outside the gene matches. The CDR3 has 15 residues. CDR3 nucleotide sequence: TGCGCCAGCAGTCACCGGACAGGGAAGGGCGAGACCCAGTACTTC. Its protein is CASSHRTGKGETQYF.

The chain has TRBV6-6 and TRBJ2-7; 9 bases are shared with TRBD1. CDR3 size: 13 residues. CDR1 and CDR2 from the germline V gene are MNHNY and SVGAGI (reference sequence). The junction had 2 bases not matched to a gene; V was cut back by 5 bases and J by 3 bases. Here the CDR3 DNA reads TGTGCCAGCAGTCTGGACAGGGGCTACGAGCAGTACTTC. This sequence encodes CASSLDRGYEQYF.

J is TRBJ2-5 and V is TRBV2; D is possibly TRBD1 or TRBD2 (6 bases each). The CDR3 runs to 17 residues. V lost 3 bases, J lost 5 bases, and 22 bases lay in between. Germline assignment: CDR1 SNHLY and CDR2 FYNNEI. CDR3 protein: CASSDRSWGAHRETQYF. CDR3 sequence (DNA): TGTGCCAGCAGTGATCGTTCTTGGGGGGCGCACCGGGAGACCCAGTACTTC.

The chain is built from TRBV30 and TRBJ2-5, with 10 positions matching TRBD2. CDR3 size: 16 residues. The V segment lost 2 bases and the J segment 1 base; nucleotides outside the gene matches: 7. Germline V gene lookup returns CDR1 GTSNPN and CDR2 SVGIG (reference sequence). CDR3 sequence (DNA): TGTGCCTGGAGTAATCAACTAGCGGGGCTCCAAGAGACCCAGTACTTC. Translation gives CAWSNQLAGLQETQYF.

The table lists this clone with a few counts. CDR3 region: CASSPKTGTNTEAFF. The CDR3 coding sequence is TGCGCCAGCAGCCCCAAGACAGGGACGAACACTGAAGCTTTCTTT. The rearrangement uses TRBV5-1 and TRBJ1-1, with 7 bases aligning to TRBD1. The CDR3 spans 15 residues. Germline V gene lookup returns CDR1 SGHRS and CDR2 YFSETQ. The V gene end was trimmed by 4 bases and the J gene end by 1 base; junction bases not matched to a gene: 7.

The J gene is TRBJ2-1, the V gene TRBV7-2, with TRBD2 matching over 9 bases. CDR1 is SGHTA and CDR2 is FQGNSA in the germline V gene. Unmatched junction bases numbered 10, after V lost 1 base and J lost 6 bases. The CDR3 contains 17 residues. CDR3 in amino acids: CASSLVSSGSLRNEQFF. Written as DNA, the CDR3 is TGTGCCAGCAGCTTAGTGAGTAGCGGGAGTCTCCGCAATGAGCAGTTCTTC.

V is TRBV9 and J is TRBJ1-6, with D uncertain. The CDR3 is 13 residues long. Between the trimmed V and J ends, which lost 0 bases and 9 bases, there was a span of 7 bases. Germline V gene lookup returns CDR1 SGDLS and CDR2 YYNGEE. The CDR3 protein is CASSVGPVSPLHF. For the CDR3, the DNA is TGTGCCAGCAGCGTAGGTCCGGTTTCACCCCTCCACTTT.

The J gene is TRBJ1-5, the V gene TRBV19; TRBD1 agrees at 12 bases. The ends lost 0 bases at V and 3 bases at J; junction bases unmatched: 3. Per germline, CDR1 LNHDA and CDR2 SQIVND (reference sequence). The CDR3 totals 17 residues. For the CDR3, the DNA is TGTGCCAGTAGTATAGAGGGACAGGGGGCTGACAATCAGCCCCAGCATTTT. Its translation: CASSIEGQGADNQPQHF.